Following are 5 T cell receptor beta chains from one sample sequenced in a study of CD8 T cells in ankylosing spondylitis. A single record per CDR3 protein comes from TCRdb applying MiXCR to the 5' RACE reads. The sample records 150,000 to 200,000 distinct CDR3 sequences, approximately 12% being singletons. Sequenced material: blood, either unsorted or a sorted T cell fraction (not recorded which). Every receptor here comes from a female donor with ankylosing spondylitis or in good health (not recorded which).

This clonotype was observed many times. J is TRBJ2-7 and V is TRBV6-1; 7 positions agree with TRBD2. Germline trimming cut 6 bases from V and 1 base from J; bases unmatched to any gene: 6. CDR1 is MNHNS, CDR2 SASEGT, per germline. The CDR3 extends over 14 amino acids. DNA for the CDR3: TGTGCCAGCAGGCTTGAGCGGGGATCCTACGAGCAGTACTTC. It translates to CASRLERGSYEQYF.

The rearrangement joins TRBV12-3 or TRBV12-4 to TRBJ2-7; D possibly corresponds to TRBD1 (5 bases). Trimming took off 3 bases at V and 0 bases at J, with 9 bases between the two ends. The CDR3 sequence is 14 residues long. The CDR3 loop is CASSFWQGSYEQYF. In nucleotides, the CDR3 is TGTGCCAGCAGTTTCTGGCAGGGCTCCTACGAGCAGTACTTC.

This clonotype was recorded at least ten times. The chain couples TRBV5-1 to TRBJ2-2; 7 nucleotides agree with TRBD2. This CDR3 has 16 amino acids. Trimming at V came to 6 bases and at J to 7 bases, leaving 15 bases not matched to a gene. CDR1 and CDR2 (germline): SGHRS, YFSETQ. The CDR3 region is CASKMLVTGGGGELFF. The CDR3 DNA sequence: TGCGCCAGCAAAATGCTCGTGACGGGAGGTGGCGGGGAGCTGTTTTTT.

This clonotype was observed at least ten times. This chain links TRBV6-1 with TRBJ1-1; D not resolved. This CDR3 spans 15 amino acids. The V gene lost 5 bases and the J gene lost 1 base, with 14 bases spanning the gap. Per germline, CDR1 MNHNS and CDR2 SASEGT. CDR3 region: CASSLDLRGNTEAFF. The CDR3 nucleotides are TGTGCCAGCAGTCTTGACCTCCGGGGGAACACTGAAGCTTTCTTT.

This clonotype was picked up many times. The CDR3 bases are TGCAGTGCTAGAGATCCTGGACAGGGAATATCACCCCTCCACTTT. Translated, it gives CSARDPGQGISPLHF. The chain carries TRBV20-1 and TRBJ1-6; 8 nucleotides align to TRBD1. This CDR3 has 15 amino acids. Germline CDR1 DFQATT, CDR2 SNEGSKA (reference sequence). The V gene end was trimmed by 0 bases and the J gene end by 10 bases; junction bases not matched to a gene: 8.